One and the same sample provided the 7 T cell receptor beta chains below, sequenced in a study of blood T cell repertoires in COVID-19. Using immunoSEQ multiplex PCR, the repertoire was profiled, and TCRdb retains in-frame clones only, with some absent. The sample has 100,000 to 150,000 clones; around 89% are singletons. Sequencing input: peripheral blood. Receptors were obtained from a man in his fifties with active or convalescent COVID-19.

The sample holds a few counts of this clone. The CDR3 spells CASRTDRAGNTIYF. Here the CDR3 DNA reads TGCGCCAGCAGAACTGACAGGGCTGGAAACACCATATATTTT. The chain recombines TRBV5-1 with TRBJ1-3; 7 nucleotides agree with TRBD1. This CDR3 contains 14 residues. J was trimmed by 2 bases and V by 5 bases; bases with no gene match: 4. Germline assignment: CDR1 SGHRS and CDR2 YFSETQ.

This chain connects TRBV28 to TRBJ2-7, with TRBD2 matching over 7 bases. With V trimmed by 2 bases and J by 1 base, 11 bases remained unmatched. In germline, CDR1 is MDHEN, CDR2 SYDVKM. The CDR3 runs 17 residues. CDR3 DNA sequence: TGTGCCAGCAGTTTAAAGCTCTCCTCTAGCGGATCCTACGAGCAGTACTTC. This codes for CASSLKLSSSGSYEQYF.

This chain links TRBV10-3 with TRBJ2-3; D gene ambiguous. This CDR3 has 13 residues. Germline V gives CDR1 ENHRY, CDR2 SYGVKD. V lost 6 bases, J lost 1 base, and 8 bases lay in between. The CDR3, as DNA: TGTGCCATCAGCGCGAGTGGCACAGATACGCAGTATTTT. As protein: CAISASGTDTQYF.

Here the CDR3 reads CASSQPGQHYGYTF. CDR3 DNA sequence: TGTGCCAGCAGCCAACCGGGACAGCACTATGGCTACACCTTC. This chain joins TRBV5-4 and TRBJ1-2; TRBD1 agrees at 7 bases. Germline loops: CDR1 SGHNT, CDR2 YYREEE (reference sequence). The CDR3 contains 14 residues. Losses at the gene ends were 4 bases for V and 3 bases for J; bases not matched to a gene: 6.

The CDR3 nucleotides read TGTGCCAGCAGCTTAGTCAGGTTTAGTGCCTACAATGAGCAGTTCTTC. It yields the protein CASSLVRFSAYNEQFF. The chain combines TRBV7-2 with TRBJ2-1; D is undetermined. The V gene's germline CDR1 is SGHTA and CDR2 FQGNSA. The V gene lost 1 base and the J gene lost 2 bases, with 12 bases spanning the gap. There are 16 residues in the CDR3.

With regard to this clone: The same CDR3 also results from other DNA sequences found in this sample. J is TRBJ2-7 and V is TRBV24-1, with 13 bases identical to TRBD2. Germline V gene sequence: CDR1 KGHDR, CDR2 SFDVKD. V was clipped by 4 bases and J by 2 bases; unmatched bases: 4. The length of the CDR3 is 16 residues. CDR3 amino acids: CATSDPGTSGTYEQYF. As DNA, the CDR3 is TGTGCCACCAGTGACCCAGGGACTAGCGGGACCTACGAGCAGTACTTC.

J is TRBJ2-7 and V is TRBV10-1, with a tentative D call TRBD1 (5 bases). The V gene's germline CDR1 is WNHNN and CDR2 SYGVQD (reference sequence). This CDR3 comprises 14 residues. V was shortened by 3 bases and J by 3 bases, with 12 bases between the two germline ends. CDR3: CASSDYSRDYEQYF. CDR3 DNA: TGCGCCAGCAGTGATTACTCCAGGGACTACGAGCAGTACTTC.